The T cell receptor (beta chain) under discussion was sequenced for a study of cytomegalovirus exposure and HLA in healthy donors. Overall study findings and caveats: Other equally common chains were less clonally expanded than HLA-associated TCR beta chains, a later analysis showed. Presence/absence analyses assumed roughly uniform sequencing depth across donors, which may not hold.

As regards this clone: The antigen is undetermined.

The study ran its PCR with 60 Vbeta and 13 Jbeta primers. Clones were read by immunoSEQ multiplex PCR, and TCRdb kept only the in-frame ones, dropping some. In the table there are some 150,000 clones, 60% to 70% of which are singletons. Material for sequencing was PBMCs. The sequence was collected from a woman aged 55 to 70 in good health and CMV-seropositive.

The CDR3 sequence is CASSLVSLRGLGKNIQYF. The CDR3, as DNA: TGTGCCAGCAGCTTAGTCAGCCTCAGGGGGCTTGGCAAAAACATTCAGTACTTC. The gene calls are TRBV11-2 and TRBJ2-4; 8 bases agree with TRBD1. The CDR3 contains 18 residues. The germline V gene encodes CDR1 SGHAT and CDR2 FQNNGV. V gave up 1 base and J gave up 3 bases; unmatched junction bases: 11. Together with reference TRBV11-2 and TRBJ2-4, the CDR3 gives the full variable domain: EAGVAQSPRYKIIEKRQSVAFWCNPISGHATLYWYQQILGQGPKLLIQFQNNGVVDDSQLPKDRFSAERLKGVDSTLKIQPAKLEDSAVYLCASSLVSLRGLGKNIQYFGAGTRLSVL.